These T cell receptor beta chains were read from a single sample in a study of blood T cell repertoires in COVID-19. Method: immunoSEQ multiplex PCR; TCRdb's copy keeps in-frame clones and lacks some. Of about 130,000 clones in the sample, roughly 84% were seen once. The material sequenced was peripheral blood. These receptors all come from a woman between 25 and 40 years old who had recovered from COVID-19. Both conserved end residues are part of each CDR3. The D gene is left open where the match is weak. The size of a clone is reported for some rows only, either as once, few or many, or as a class for expanded clones.

J gene	V gene	clone size	D gene	CDR3 DNA	CDR3 protein
TRBJ1-2	TRBV29-1	many	TRBD1	TGCAGCGTTGAGGAGTATTCAGGGGGCCGGGGCTACACCTTC	CSVEEYSGGRGYTF
TRBJ1-2	TRBV9	-	-	TGTGCCAGCAGCGCTCCGGGAAGGTCCGGCTACACCTTC	CASSAPGRSGYTF
TRBJ1-2	TRBV7-8	-	TRBD1	TGTGCCAGCAGCTTAGAACAGGGGTTCGCCTATGGCTACACCTTC	CASSLEQGFAYGYTF
TRBJ2-3	TRBV2	-	TRBD2	TGTGCCAGCTTAGCGGGAGAGACAGATACGCAGTATTTT	CASLAGETDTQYF
TRBJ1-1	TRBV3-1/TRBV3-2	-	-	TGTGCCAGCAGCCAAGCGGCGGGGAACACTGAAGCTTTCTTT	CASSQAAGNTEAFF
TRBJ2-5	TRBV5-1	-	-	TGCGCCAGCAGCCTACAGGGAGAGGAGACCCAGTACTTC	CASSLQGEETQYF
TRBJ2-1	TRBV11-3	-	TRBD2	TGTGCCAGCAGCTTAGTTAGCGGGAGTCTCGGTGAGCAGTTCTTC	CASSLVSGSLGEQFF
TRBJ1-1	TRBV5-1	few	TRBD1	TGCGCCAGCAGCGCCCAAACAGGGGGAACTGAAGCTTTCTTT	CASSAQTGGTEAFF
TRBJ1-2	TRBV5-6	-	-	TGTGCCAGCAGCCCCTCCGGGGGGACGAACTATGGCTACACCTTC	CASSPSGGTNYGYTF
TRBJ2-7	TRBV11-2	-	-	TGTGCCAGCAGCTCTCCGCAGCAGGGCCGCCTACAGTACTTC	CASSSPQQGRLQYF
TRBJ1-1	TRBV10-3	-	-	TGTGCCATCAGTGTACAGGGTGCGAACACTGAAGCTTTCTTT	CAISVQGANTEAFF
TRBJ2-1	TRBV4-2	-	TRBD2	TGTGCCAGCAGCCAAGATTGGACTAGCGGGTACAATGAACAGTTCTTC	CASSQDWTSGYNEQFF
TRBJ2-5	TRBV5-1	-	TRBD1	TGCGCCAGCAGCTTACAAGGGGGCGTGGAGACCCAGTACTTC	CASSLQGGVETQYF
TRBJ2-1	TRBV29-1	-	-	TGCAGCGTTGAAGATCTCAGGGGAGATAGAGAGCAGTTCTTC	CSVEDLRGDREQFF
TRBJ1-2	TRBV30	-	-	TGTGCCTGGAGTGCCTCCCCGGGGGGGGGCTACACCTTC	CAWSASPGGGYTF
TRBJ2-6	TRBV13	-	TRBD1	TGTGCCAGCAGCCTAAGGACAGGAACCGCCAACGTCCTGACTTTC	CASSLRTGTANVLTF
TRBJ1-1	TRBV28	-	-	TGTGCCAGCAGAGTGAGGCGTGAGACTGAAGCTTTCTTT	CASRVRRETEAFF
TRBJ1-5	TRBV19	-	-	TGTGCCAGTAGTATAGAAGGGGGACAGCCCCAGCATTTT	CASSIEGGQPQHF
TRBJ2-1	TRBV18	-	TRBD2	TGTGCCAGCTCACCACCGGCGTTAGCGGGAGGCAGTGAGCAGTTCTTC	CASSPPALAGGSEQFF
TRBJ1-2	TRBV12-3/TRBV12-4	-	-	TGTGCCAGCAGTTTTCTCACAGGCTATGGCTACACCTTC	CASSFLTGYGYTF
TRBJ2-2	TRBV7-8	-	TRBD2	TGTGCCAGCAGCCCGAACCGCAGGCCAGCGGGGGCCTTAAACATTTGGGAGGACACCGGGGAGCTGTTTTTT	CASSPNRRPAGALNIWEDTGELFF
TRBJ2-2	TRBV5-4	once	TRBD1	TGTGCCAGCAGCGAGGGGACAGGTAACACCGGGGAGCTGTTTTTT	CASSEGTGNTGELFF